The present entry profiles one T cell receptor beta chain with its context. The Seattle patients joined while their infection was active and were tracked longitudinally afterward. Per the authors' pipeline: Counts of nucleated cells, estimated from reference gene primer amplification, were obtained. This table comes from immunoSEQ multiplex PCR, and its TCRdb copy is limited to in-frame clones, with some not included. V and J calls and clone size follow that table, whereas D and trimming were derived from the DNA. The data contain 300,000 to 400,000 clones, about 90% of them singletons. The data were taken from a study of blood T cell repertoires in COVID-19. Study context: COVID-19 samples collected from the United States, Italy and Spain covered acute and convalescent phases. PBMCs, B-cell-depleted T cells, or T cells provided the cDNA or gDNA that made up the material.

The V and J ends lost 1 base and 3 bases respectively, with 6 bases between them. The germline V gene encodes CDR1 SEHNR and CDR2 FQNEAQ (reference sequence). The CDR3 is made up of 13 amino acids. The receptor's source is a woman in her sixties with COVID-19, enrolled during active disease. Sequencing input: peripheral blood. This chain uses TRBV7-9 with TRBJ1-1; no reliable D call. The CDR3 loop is CASSLVADTEAFF. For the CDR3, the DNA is TGTGCCAGCAGCTTAGTGGCCGACACTGAAGCTTTCTTT. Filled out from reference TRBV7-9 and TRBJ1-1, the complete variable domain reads DTGVSQNPRHKITKRGQNVTFRCDPISEHNRLYWYRQTLGQGPEFLTYFQNEAQLEKSRLLSDRFSAERPKGSFSTLEIQRTEQGDSAMYLCASSLVADTEAFFGQGTRLTVV.